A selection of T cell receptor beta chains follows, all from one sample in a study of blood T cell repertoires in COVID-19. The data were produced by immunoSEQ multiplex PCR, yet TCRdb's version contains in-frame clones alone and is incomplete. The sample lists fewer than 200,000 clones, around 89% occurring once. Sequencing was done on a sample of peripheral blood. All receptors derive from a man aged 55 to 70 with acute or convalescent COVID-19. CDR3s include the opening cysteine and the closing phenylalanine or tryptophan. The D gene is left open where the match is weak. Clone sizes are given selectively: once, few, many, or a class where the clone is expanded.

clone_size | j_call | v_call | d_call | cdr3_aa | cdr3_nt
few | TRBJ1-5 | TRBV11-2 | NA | CASSLGRANQPQHF | TGTGCCAGCAGCTTAGGCAGGGCAAATCAGCCCCAGCATTTT
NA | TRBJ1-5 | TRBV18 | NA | CASSPGLYSNQPQHF | TGTGCCAGCTCACCGGGGCTCTATAGCAATCAGCCCCAGCATTTT
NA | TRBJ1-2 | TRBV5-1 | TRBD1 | CASSFGTGNFGYTF | TGCGCCAGCAGCTTCGGGACAGGGAATTTTGGCTACACCTTC
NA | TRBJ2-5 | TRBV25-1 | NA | CASSVQGRSQETQYF | TGTGCCAGCAGTGTTCAGGGAAGGAGTCAAGAGACCCAGTACTTC
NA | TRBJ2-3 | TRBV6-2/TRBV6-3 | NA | CASSRGAGTDTQYF | TGTGCCAGCAGTCGGGGGGCCGGCACAGATACGCAGTATTTT
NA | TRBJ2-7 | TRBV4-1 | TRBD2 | CASSQELAGGTIAPVAQYF | TGCGCCAGCAGCCAAGAACTAGCGGGAGGAACGATCGCCCCAGTAGCTCAGTACTTC
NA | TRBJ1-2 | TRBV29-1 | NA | CSVEVRQGYTF | TGCAGCGTTGAAGTCCGACAAGGCTACACCTTC
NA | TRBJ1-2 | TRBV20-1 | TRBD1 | CSASTGTGYTF | TGCAGTGCTTCGACAGGGACCGGCTACACCTTC
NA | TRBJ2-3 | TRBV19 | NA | CASSMLTSTDTQYF | TGTGCCAGTAGTATGCTTACTAGCACAGATACGCAGTATTTT
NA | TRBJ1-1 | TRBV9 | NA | CASSVGAQALGNTEAFF | TGTGCCAGCAGCGTAGGAGCACAGGCATTAGGGAACACTGAAGCTTTCTTT
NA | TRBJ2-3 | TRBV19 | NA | CASSDSLVDTQYF | TGTGCCAGTAGTGACAGTCTGGTAGATACGCAGTATTTT
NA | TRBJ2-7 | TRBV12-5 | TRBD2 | CASGLVIRLAETYEQYF | TGTGCTAGTGGTTTGGTTATAAGACTAGCGGAAACCTACGAGCAGTACTTC
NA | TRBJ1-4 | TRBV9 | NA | CASSVALAQGGEKLFF | TGTGCCAGCAGCGTAGCCCTGGCTCAGGGCGGTGAAAAACTGTTTTTT
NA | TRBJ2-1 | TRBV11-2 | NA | CASSSTREKQFF | TGTGCCAGCAGCTCGACTAGGGAAAAGCAGTTCTTC
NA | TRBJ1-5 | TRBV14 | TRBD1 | CASSQDGAGQGDNQPQHF | TGTGCCAGCAGCCAAGATGGGGCAGGACAGGGTGACAATCAGCCCCAGCATTTT
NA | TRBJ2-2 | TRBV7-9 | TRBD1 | CASSMTKDRPNTGELFF | TGTGCCAGCAGTATGACGAAGGACAGGCCGAACACCGGGGAGCTGTTTTTT
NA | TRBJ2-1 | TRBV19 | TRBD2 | CASSTILAGSYNEQFF | TGTGCCAGTAGTACAATACTAGCGGGGTCCTACAATGAGCAGTTCTTC
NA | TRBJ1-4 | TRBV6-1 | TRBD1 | CASSGSLFRQGEKLFF | TGTGCCAGCAGTGGTTCACTATTCAGACAGGGCGAAAAACTGTTTTTT
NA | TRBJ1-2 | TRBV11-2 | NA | CASSEFSIGYTF | TGTGCCAGCAGCGAATTCTCTATTGGCTACACCTTC